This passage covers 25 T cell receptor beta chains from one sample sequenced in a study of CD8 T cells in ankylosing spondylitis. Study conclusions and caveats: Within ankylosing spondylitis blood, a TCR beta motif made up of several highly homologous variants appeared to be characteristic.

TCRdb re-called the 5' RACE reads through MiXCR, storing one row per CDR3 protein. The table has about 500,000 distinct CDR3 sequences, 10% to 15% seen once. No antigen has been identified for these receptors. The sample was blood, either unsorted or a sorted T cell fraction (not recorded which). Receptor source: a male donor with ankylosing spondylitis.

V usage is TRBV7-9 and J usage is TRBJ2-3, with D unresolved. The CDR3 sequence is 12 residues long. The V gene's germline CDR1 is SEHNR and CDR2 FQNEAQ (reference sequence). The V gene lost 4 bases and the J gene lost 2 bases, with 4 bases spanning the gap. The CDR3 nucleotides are TGTGCCAGCAGCTACTACACAGATACGCAGTATTTT. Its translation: CASSYYTDTQYF.

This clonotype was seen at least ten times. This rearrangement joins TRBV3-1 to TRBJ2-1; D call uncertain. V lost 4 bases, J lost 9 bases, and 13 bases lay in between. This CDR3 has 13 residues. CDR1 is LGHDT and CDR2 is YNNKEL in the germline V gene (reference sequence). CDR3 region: CASSPRMRSEQFF. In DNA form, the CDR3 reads TGTGCCAGCAGCCCGCGGATGAGGAGTGAGCAGTTCTTC.

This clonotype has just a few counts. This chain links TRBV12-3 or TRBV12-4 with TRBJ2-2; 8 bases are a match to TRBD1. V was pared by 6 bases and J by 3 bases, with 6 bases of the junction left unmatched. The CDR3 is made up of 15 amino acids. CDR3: CASSPTGVDTGELFF. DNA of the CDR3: TGTGCCAGCAGCCCGACAGGGGTGGACACCGGGGAGCTGTTTTTT.

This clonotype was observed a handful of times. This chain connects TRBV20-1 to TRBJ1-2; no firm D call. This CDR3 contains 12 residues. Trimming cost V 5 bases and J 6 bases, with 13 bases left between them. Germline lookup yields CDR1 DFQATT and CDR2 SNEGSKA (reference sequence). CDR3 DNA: TGCAGTGCTCCACGGACCGACGATGGCTACACCTTC. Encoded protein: CSAPRTDDGYTF.

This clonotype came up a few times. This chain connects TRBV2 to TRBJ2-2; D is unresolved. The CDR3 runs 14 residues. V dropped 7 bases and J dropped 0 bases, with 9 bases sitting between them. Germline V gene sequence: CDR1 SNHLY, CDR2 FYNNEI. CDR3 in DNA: TGTGCCAGCATAATCTCACCGAACACCGGGGAGCTGTTTTTT. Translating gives CASIISPNTGELFF.

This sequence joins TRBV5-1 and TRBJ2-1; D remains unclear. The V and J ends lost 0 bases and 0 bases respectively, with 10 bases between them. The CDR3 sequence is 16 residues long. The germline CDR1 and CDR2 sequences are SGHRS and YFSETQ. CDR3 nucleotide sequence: TGCGCCAGCAGCTTGGGAGGTAGATCCTCCTACAATGAGCAGTTCTTC. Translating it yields CASSLGGRSSYNEQFF. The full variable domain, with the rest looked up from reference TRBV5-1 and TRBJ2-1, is KAGVTQTPRYLIKTRGQQVTLSCSPISGHRSVSWYQQTPGQGLQFLFEYFSETQRNKGNFPGRFSGRQFSNSRSEMNVSTLELGDSALYLCASSLGGRSSYNEQFFGPGTRLTVL.

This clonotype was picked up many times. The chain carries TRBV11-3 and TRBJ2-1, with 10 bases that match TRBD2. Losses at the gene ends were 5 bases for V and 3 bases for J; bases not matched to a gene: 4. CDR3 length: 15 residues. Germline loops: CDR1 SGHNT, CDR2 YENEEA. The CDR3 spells CASSPGLANYNEQFF. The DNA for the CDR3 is TGTGCCAGCAGCCCGGGACTAGCGAACTACAATGAGCAGTTCTTC.

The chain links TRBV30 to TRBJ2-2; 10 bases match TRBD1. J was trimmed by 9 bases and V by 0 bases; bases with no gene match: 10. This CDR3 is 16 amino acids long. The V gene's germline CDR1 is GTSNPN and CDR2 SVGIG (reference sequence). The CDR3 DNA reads TGTGCCTGGAGTGTATTGACAGGGGGCCCCCCTAGGGAGCTGTTTTTT. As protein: CAWSVLTGGPPRELFF.

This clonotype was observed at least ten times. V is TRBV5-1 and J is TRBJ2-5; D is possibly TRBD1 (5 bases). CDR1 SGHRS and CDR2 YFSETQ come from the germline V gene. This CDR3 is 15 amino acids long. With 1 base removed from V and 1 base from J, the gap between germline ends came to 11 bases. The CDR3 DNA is TGCGCCAGCAGCTTGAGTACCGACAGCCAAGAGACCCAGTACTTC. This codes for CASSLSTDSQETQYF.

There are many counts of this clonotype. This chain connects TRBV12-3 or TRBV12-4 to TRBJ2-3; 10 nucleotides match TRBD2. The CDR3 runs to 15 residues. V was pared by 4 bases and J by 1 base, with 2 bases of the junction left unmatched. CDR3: CASSYLAGGTDTQYF. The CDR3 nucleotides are TGTGCCAGCAGTTACCTAGCGGGAGGCACAGATACGCAGTATTTT.

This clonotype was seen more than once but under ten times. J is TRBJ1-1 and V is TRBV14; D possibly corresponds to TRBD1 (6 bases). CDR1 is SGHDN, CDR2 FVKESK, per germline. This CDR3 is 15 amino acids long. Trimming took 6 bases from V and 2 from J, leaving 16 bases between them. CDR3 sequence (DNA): TGTGCCAGCAGACGACGGACGGGGGCTAACACTGAAGCTTTCTTT. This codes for CASRRRTGANTEAFF.

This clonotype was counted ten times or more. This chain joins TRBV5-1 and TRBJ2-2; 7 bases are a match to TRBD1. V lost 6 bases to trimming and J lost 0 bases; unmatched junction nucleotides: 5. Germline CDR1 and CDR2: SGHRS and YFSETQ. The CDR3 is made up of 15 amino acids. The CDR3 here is CASTAGTANTGELFF. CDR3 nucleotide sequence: TGCGCCAGCACCGCAGGGACAGCGAACACCGGGGAGCTGTTTTTT. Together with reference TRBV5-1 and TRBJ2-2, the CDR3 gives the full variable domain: KAGVTQTPRYLIKTRGQQVTLSCSPISGHRSVSWYQQTPGQGLQFLFEYFSETQRNKGNFPGRFSGRQFSNSRSEMNVSTLELGDSALYLCASTAGTANTGELFFGEGSRLTVL.

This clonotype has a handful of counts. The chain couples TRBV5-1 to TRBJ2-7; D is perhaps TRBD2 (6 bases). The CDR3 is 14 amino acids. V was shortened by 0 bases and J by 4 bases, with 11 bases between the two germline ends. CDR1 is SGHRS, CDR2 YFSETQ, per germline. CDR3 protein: CASSLAGDLYEQYF. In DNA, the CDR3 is TGCGCCAGCAGCTTGGCCGGGGACTTGTACGAGCAGTACTTC.

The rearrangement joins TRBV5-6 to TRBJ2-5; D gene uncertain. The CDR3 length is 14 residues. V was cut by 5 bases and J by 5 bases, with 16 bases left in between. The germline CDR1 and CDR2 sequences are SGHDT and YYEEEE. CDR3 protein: CASSSIGSWETQYF. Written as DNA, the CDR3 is TGTGCCAGCAGTAGTATCGGATCCTGGGAGACCCAGTACTTC.

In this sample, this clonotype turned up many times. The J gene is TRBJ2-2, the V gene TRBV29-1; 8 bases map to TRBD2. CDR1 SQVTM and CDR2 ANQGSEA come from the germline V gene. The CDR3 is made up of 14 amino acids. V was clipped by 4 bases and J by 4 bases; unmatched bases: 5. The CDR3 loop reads CSVGVAGFTGELFF. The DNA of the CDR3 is TGCAGCGTTGGGGTAGCGGGGTTCACCGGGGAGCTGTTTTTT.

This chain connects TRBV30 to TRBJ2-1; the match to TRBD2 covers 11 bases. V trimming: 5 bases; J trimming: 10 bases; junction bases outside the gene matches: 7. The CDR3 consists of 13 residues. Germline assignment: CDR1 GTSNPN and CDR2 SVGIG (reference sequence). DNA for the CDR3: TGTGCCTGGGGTAGCGGGAGGGCTATCGAGCAGTTCTTC. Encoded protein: CAWGSGRAIEQFF.

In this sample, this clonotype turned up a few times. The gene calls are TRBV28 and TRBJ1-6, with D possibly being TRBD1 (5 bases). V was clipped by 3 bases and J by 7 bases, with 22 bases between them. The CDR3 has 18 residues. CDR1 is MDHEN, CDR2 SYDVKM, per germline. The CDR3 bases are TGTGCCAGCAGTTTGGGGCAGGGACGCGCCTGGAGCAATTCACCCCTCCACTTT. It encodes CASSLGQGRAWSNSPLHF.

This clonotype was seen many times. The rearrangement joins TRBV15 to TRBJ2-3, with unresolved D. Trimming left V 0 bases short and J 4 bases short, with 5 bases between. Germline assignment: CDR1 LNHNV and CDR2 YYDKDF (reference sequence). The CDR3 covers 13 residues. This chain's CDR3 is CATSREPPDTQYF. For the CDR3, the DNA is TGTGCCACCAGCAGAGAACCCCCAGATACGCAGTATTTT.

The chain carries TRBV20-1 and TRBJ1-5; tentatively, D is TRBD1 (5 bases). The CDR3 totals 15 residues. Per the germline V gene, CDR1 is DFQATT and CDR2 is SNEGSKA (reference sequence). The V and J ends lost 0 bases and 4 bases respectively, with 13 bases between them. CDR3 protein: CSARDLRGGNQPQHF. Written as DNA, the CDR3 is TGCAGTGCTAGAGATCTTCGGGGGGGGAATCAGCCCCAGCATTTT.

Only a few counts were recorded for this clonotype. CDR3 in amino acids: CASSLKPYSNEQFF. The CDR3 nucleotides read TGTGCCAGCAGCCTAAAACCTTATAGCAATGAGCAGTTCTTC. V usage is TRBV6-1 and J usage is TRBJ2-1; D call uncertain. The CDR3 spans 14 residues. V lost 6 bases, J lost 6 bases, and 15 bases lay in between. Germline V gene sequence: CDR1 MNHNS, CDR2 SASEGT.

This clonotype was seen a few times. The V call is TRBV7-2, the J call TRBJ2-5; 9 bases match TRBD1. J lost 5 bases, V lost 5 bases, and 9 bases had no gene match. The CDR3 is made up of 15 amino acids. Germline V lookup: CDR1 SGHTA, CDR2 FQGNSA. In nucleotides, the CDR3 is TGTGCCAGCAGCCTCCAGACAGGGGGTCAGGAGACCCAGTACTTC. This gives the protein CASSLQTGGQETQYF.

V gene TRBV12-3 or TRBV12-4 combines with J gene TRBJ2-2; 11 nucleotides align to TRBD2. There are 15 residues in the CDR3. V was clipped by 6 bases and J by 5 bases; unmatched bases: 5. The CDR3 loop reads CASRATSGITGELFF. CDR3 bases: TGTGCCAGCAGGGCGACTAGCGGGATTACCGGGGAGCTGTTTTTT.

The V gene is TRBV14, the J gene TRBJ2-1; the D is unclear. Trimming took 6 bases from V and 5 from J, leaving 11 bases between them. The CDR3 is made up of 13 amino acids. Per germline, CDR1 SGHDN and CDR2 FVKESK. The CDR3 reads CASSLGPHNEQFF. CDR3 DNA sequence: TGTGCCAGCAGTCTCGGACCCCACAATGAGCAGTTCTTC.

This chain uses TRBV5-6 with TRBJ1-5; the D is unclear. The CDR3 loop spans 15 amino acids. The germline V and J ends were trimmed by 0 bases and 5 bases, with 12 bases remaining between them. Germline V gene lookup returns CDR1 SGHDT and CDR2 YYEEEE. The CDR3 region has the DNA TGTGCCAGCAGCTTGGCCGGTAGGTTAGATCAGCCCCAGCATTTT. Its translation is CASSLAGRLDQPQHF.

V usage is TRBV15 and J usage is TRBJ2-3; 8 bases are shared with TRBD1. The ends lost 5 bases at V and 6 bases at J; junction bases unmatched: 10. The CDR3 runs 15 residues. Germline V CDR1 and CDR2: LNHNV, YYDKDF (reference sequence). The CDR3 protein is CATSARDRHRDTQYF. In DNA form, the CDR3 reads TGTGCCACCAGCGCCCGGGACAGGCATCGGGATACGCAGTATTTT.